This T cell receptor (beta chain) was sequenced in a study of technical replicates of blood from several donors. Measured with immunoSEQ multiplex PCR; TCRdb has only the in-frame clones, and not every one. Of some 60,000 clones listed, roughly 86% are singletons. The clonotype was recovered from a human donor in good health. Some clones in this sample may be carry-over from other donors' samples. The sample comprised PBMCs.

The CDR3 reads CASSLEASANNEQFF. For the CDR3, the DNA is TGTGCCAGCAGCTTAGAAGCTAGCGCAAACAATGAGCAGTTCTTC. This sequence joins TRBV7-8 and TRBJ2-1; a possible D gene is TRBD2 (6 bases). This CDR3 comprises 15 residues. Germline-derived CDR1 and CDR2 are SGHVS and FQNEAQ. The V end lost 1 base, the J end lost 5 bases, and 12 bases lay between the germline ends.